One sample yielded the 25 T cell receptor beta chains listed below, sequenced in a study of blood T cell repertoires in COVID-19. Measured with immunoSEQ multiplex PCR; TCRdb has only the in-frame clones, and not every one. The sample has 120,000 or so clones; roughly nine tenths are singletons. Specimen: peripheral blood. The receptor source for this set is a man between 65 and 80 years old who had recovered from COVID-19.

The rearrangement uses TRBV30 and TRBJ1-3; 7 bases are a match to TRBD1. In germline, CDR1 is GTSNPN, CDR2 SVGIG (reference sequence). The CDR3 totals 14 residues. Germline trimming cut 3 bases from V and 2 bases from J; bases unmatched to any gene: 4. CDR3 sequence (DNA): TGTGCCTGGAGAACTACAGGGGCTGGAAACACCATATATTTT. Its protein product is CAWRTTGAGNTIYF.

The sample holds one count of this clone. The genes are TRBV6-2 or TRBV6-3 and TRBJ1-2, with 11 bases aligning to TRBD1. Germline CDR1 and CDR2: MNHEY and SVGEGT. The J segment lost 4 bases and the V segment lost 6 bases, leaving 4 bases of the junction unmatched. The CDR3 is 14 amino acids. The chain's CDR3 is CASSGQGAIYGYTF. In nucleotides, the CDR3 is TGTGCCAGCAGCGGACAGGGGGCGATCTATGGCTACACCTTC.

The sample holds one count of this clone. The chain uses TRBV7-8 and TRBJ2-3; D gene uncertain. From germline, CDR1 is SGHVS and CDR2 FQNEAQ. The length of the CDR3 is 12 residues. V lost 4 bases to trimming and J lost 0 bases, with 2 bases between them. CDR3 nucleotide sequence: TGTGCCAGCAGCTCAAGCACAGATACGCAGTATTTT. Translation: CASSSSTDTQYF.

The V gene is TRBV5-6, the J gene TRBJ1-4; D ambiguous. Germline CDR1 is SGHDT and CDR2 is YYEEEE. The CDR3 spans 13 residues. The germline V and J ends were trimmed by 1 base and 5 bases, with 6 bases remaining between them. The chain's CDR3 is CASSLTGNEKLFF. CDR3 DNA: TGTGCCAGCAGCTTGACGGGGAATGAAAAACTGTTTTTT. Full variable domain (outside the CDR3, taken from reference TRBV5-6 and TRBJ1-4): DAGVTQSPTHLIKTRGQQVTLRCSPKSGHDTVSWYQQALGQGPQFIFQYYEEEERQRGNFPDRFSGHQFPNYSSELNVNALLLGDSALYLCASSLTGNEKLFFGSGTQLSVL.

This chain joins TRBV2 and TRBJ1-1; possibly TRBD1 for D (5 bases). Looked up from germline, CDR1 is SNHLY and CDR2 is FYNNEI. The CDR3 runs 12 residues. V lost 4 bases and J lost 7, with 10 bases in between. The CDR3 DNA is TGTGCCAGCAGTGGAGACAGCCATGAAGCTTTCTTT. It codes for CASSGDSHEAFF.

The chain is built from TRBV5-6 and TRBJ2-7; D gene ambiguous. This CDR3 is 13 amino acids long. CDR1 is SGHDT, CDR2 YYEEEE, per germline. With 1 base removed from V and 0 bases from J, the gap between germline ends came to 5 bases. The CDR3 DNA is TGTGCCAGCAGCTTGTGGGCCTCCTACGAGCAGTACTTC. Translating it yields CASSLWASYEQYF.

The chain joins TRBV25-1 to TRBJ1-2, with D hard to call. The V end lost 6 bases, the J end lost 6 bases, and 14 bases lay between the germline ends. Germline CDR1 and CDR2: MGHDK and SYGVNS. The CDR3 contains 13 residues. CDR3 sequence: CASSERSAHGYTF. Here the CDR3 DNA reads TGTGCCAGCAGCGAGCGAAGTGCCCATGGCTACACCTTC.

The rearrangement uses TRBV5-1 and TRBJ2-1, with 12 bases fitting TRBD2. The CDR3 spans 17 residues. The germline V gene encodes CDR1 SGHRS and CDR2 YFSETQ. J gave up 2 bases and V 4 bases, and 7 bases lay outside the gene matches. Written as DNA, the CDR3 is TGCGCCAGCAGCCCACTAGCGGGAGGCCAAACCTACAATGAGCAGTTCTTC. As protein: CASSPLAGGQTYNEQFF. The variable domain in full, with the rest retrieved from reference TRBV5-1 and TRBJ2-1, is KAGVTQTPRYLIKTRGQQVTLSCSPISGHRSVSWYQQTPGQGLQFLFEYFSETQRNKGNFPGRFSGRQFSNSRSEMNVSTLELGDSALYLCASSPLAGGQTYNEQFFGPGTRLTVL.

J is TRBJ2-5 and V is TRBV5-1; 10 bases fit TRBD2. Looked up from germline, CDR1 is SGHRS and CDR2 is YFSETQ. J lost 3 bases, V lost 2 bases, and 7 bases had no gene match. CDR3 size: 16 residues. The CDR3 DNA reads TGCGCCAGCAGCTTAGGAATAGCGGGAGGCGAAGAGACCCAGTACTTC. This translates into CASSLGIAGGEETQYF.

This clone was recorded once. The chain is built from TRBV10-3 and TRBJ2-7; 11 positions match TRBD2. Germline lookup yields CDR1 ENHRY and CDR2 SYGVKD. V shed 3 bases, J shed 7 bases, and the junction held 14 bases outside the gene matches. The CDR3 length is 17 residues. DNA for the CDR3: TGTGCCATCAGTGACCCCGAACCTACTAGCGGGAGACGAGAGCAGTACTTC. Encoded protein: CAISDPEPTSGRREQYF.

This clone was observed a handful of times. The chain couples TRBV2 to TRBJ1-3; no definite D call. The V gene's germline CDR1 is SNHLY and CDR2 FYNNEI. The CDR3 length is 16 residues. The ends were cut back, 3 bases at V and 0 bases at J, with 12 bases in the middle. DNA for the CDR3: TGTGCCAGCAGTGATCGGGGAGCGAGCTCTGGAAACACCATATATTTT. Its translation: CASSDRGASSGNTIYF.

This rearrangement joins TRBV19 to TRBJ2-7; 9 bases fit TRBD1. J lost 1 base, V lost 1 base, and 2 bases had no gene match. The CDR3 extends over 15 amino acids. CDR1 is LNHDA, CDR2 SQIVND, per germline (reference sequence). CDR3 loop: CASSIVGTGSYEQYF. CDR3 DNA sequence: TGTGCCAGTAGTATAGTGGGGACAGGGTCCTACGAGCAGTACTTC. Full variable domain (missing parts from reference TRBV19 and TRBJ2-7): DGGITQSPKYLFRKEGQNVTLSCEQNLNHDAMYWYRQDPGQGLRLIYYSQIVNDFQKGDIAEGYSVSREKKESFPLTVTSAQKNPTAFYLCASSIVGTGSYEQYFGPGTRLTVT.

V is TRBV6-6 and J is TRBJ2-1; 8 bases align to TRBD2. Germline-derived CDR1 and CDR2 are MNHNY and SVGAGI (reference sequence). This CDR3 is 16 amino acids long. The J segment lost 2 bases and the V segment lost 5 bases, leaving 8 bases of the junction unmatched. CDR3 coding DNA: TGTGCCAGCAGTCCCCCGGGCGGGGGGACCTACAATGAGCAGTTCTTC. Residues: CASSPPGGGTYNEQFF.

CDR3 sequence reads: CATSLGAGGPNEQFF. DNA of the CDR3: TGTGCCACCAGCCTCGGGGCGGGGGGGCCCAATGAGCAGTTCTTC. The chain carries TRBV24-1 and TRBJ2-1, with 9 bases identical to TRBD2. Trimming cost V 7 bases and J 6 bases; bases outside gene matches: 9. In germline, CDR1 is KGHDR, CDR2 SFDVKD. The CDR3 extends over 15 amino acids.

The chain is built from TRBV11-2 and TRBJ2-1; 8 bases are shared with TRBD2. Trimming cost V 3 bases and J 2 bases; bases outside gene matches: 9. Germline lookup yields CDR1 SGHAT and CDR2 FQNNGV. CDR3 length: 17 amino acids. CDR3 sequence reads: CASSFLRAGVPYNEQFF. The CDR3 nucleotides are TGTGCCAGCAGCTTTTTACGAGCGGGAGTACCCTACAATGAGCAGTTCTTC.

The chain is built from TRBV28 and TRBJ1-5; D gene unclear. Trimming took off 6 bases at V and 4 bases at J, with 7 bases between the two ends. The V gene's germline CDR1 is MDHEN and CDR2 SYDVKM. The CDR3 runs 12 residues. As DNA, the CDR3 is TGTGCCAGCAGAAAAATAAATCAGCCCCAGCATTTT. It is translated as CASRKINQPQHF.

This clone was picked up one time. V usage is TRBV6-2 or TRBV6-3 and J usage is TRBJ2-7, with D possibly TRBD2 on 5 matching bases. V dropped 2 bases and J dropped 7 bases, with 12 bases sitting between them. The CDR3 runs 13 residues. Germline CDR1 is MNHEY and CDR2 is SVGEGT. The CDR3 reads CASSYTPSGEQYF. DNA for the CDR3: TGTGCCAGCAGTTACACCCCCTCGGGGGAGCAGTACTTC.

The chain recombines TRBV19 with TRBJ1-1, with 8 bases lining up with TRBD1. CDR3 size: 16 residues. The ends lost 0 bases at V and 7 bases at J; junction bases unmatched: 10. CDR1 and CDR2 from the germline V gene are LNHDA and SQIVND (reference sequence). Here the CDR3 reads CASSIDRTGRRFEAFF. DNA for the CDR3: TGTGCCAGTAGTATAGACCGGACAGGGCGTCGATTTGAAGCTTTCTTT.

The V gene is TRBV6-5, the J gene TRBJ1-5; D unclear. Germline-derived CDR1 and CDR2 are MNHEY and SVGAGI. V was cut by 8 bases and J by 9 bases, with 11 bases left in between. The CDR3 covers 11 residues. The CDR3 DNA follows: TGTGCCAGCGCCCCGAGCCGGCCCCAGCATTTT. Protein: CASAPSRPQHF.

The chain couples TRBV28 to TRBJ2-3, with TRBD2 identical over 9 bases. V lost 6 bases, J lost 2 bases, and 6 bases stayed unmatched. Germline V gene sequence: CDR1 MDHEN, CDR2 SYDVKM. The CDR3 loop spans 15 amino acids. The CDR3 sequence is CASSVAGDLTDTQYF. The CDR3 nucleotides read TGTGCCAGCAGCGTAGCGGGAGATCTCACAGATACGCAGTATTTT.

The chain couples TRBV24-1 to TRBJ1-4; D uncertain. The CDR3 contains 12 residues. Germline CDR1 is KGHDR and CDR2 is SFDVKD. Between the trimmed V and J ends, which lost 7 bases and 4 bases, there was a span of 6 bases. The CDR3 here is CATSQNNEKLFF. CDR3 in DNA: TGTGCCACCAGCCAGAATAATGAAAAACTGTTTTTT.

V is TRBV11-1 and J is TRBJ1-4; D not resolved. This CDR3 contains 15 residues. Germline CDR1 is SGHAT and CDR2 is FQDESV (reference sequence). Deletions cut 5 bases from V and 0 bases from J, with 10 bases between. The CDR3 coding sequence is TGTGCCAGCAGCCCTCTGGAGACAACTAATGAAAAACTGTTTTTT. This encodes CASSPLETTNEKLFF.

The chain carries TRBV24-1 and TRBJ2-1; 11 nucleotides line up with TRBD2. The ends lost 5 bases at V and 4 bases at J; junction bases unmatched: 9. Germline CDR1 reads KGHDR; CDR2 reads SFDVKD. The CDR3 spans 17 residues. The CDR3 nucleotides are TGTGCCACCAGTGGGGGCCCGGGGACTAGCGGATACAATGAGCAGTTCTTC. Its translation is CATSGGPGTSGYNEQFF.

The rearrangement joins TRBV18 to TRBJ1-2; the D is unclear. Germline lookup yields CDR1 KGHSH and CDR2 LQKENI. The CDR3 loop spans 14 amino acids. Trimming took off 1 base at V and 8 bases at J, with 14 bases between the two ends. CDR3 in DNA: TGTGCCAGCTCACCACGGACCCGCTCGGGGGGCTACACCTTC. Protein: CASSPRTRSGGYTF.

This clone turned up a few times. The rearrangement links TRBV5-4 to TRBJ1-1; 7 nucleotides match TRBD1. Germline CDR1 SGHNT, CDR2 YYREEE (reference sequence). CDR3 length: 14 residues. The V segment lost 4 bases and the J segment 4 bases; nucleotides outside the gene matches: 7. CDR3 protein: CASSDRAQGTEAFF. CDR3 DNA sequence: TGTGCCAGCAGCGACAGGGCCCAGGGCACTGAAGCTTTCTTT.